Following are 17 T cell receptor beta chains from one sample sequenced in a study of T cell repertoires in cytomegalovirus infection. TCRdb re-called the reads with MiXCR, one entry per CDR3 protein. The data contain around 630,000 distinct CDR3 sequences, approximately 24% of them singletons. The sample comprised CD8+ T cells from PBMCs. These receptors were collected from a human donor in good health (CMV status not recorded). Some clones in this sample may be carry-over from other donors' samples.

This clonotype was recorded a few times. This chain links TRBV20-1 with TRBJ1-1, with D perhaps matching TRBD1 (5 bases). The CDR3 extends over 12 amino acids. Per the germline V gene, CDR1 is DFQATT and CDR2 is SNEGSKA (reference sequence). With 7 bases removed from V and 3 bases from J, the gap between germline ends came to 12 bases. CDR3: CSGNGGDTEAFF. CDR3 nucleotides: TGCAGTGGAAACGGGGGGGACACTGAAGCTTTCTTT.

A word on this clonotype: This may stem from a read error, because a much larger clone lies one nucleotide away. This chain connects TRBV7-2 to TRBJ2-2, with TRBD1 matching over 10 bases. This CDR3 has 17 residues. Germline V CDR1 and CDR2: SGHTA, FQGNSA. This chain's CDR3 is CASSLPRQGASSGELSF. CDR3 sequence (DNA): TGTGCCAGCAGCTTACCCCGACAGGGGGCTAGTAGCGGGGAGCTGTCTTTT.

This clonotype appeared many times. The V and J genes are TRBV7-8 and TRBJ2-3, with TRBD2 matching over 14 bases. Germline V lookup: CDR1 SGHVS, CDR2 FQNEAQ. Trimming cost V 4 bases and J 3 bases; bases outside gene matches: 6. This CDR3 is 17 amino acids long. CDR3 nucleotide sequence: TGTGCCAGCAGCTCCCGGACTAGCGGGGGGCTTACAGATACGCAGTATTTT. Translated, it gives CASSSRTSGGLTDTQYF.

DNA of the CDR3: TGTGCCAGCAGTTCTGGGACTGTTGGGACAGATACGCAGTATTTT. Amino acid sequence: CASSSGTVGTDTQYF. This chain uses TRBV27 with TRBJ2-3, with a weak D call TRBD2 (6 bases). The CDR3 covers 15 residues. CDR1 is MNHEY, CDR2 SMNVEV, per germline (reference sequence). V was pared by 4 bases and J by 3 bases, with 14 bases between.

The chain uses TRBV5-1 and TRBJ2-4; a weak D match, TRBD2 (5 bases). CDR1 SGHRS and CDR2 YFSETQ come from the germline V gene. There are 16 residues in the CDR3. Trimming pared 9 bases from V and 6 bases from J, leaving 25 bases between. CDR3 amino acids: CANSMNGVGDINIQYF. The DNA of the CDR3 is TGCGCCAACAGTATGAACGGAGTGGGAGATATAAACATTCAGTACTTC.

This clonotype was seen a few times. The V gene is TRBV15, the J gene TRBJ2-1; 7 positions agree with TRBD1. With V trimmed by 4 bases and J by 7 bases, 10 bases remained unmatched. The CDR3 covers 15 residues. Germline V gives CDR1 LNHNV, CDR2 YYDKDF (reference sequence). The CDR3 DNA is TGTGCCACCAGCATACAGGGGTTCTTAGTAAATGAGCAGTTCTTC. Protein product: CATSIQGFLVNEQFF. Full variable domain (rest looked up from reference TRBV15 and TRBJ2-1): DAMVIQNPRYQVTQFGKPVTLSCSQTLNHNVMYWYQQKSSQAPKLLFHYYDKDFNNEADTPDNFQSRRPNTSFCFLDIRSPGLGDTAMYLCATSIQGFLVNEQFFGPGTRLTVL.

This clonotype has just a few counts. The genes are TRBV28 and TRBJ2-3; no reliable D call. The germline V and J ends were trimmed by 3 bases and 0 bases, with 10 bases remaining between them. Germline V gene data show CDR1 as MDHEN and CDR2 as SYDVKM. CDR3 length: 15 amino acids. The CDR3 bases are TGTGCCAGCAGTTTTAGGCAGTCTAGCACAGATACGCAGTATTTT. Translated, it gives CASSFRQSSTDTQYF.

V usage is TRBV7-6 and J usage is TRBJ2-5, with D possibly being TRBD2 (6 bases). CDR3 size: 15 residues. Trimming pared 5 bases from V and 3 bases from J, leaving 16 bases between. The germline gives CDR1 SGHVS, CDR2 FNYEAQ. The CDR3 reads CASSPLEWGEETQYF. The CDR3 region has the DNA TGTGCCAGCAGCCCGCTCGAGTGGGGGGAAGAGACCCAGTACTTC.

In its sample, this clonotype was seen once. The chain has TRBV9 and TRBJ2-7; TRBD1 might be the D (7 bases). Per germline, CDR1 SGDLS and CDR2 YYNGEE. Trimming cost V 0 bases and J 3 bases, with 13 bases left between them. The CDR3 has 15 residues. The CDR3 coding sequence is TGTGCCAGCAGCGTAGGAGGCAGGGGGGTCTACGAGCAGTACTTC. Translation: CASSVGGRGVYEQYF.

This chain uses TRBV5-5 with TRBJ2-2; TRBD2 agrees at 9 bases. The length of the CDR3 is 17 residues. The trim removed 0 bases at V and 3 bases at J, leaving 6 bases unmatched. CDR1 is SGHKS and CDR2 is YYEKEE in the germline V gene (reference sequence). The CDR3 region has the DNA TGTGCCAGCAGCTTGGAAGTTAGCGGGGGATACACCGGGGAGCTGTTTTTT. Translation: CASSLEVSGGYTGELFF. Complete variable domain (other parts from reference TRBV5-5 and TRBJ2-2): DAGVTQSPTHLIKTRGQQVTLRCSPISGHKSVSWYQQVLGQGPQFIFQYYEKEERGRGNFPDRFSARQFPNYSSELNVNALLLGDSALYLCASSLEVSGGYTGELFFGEGSRLTVL.

A word on this clonotype: One end of the junction fails to match germline, which may point to a read error. The chain has TRBV6-6 and TRBJ2-5; weak D call: TRBD2 (7 bases). The CDR3 totals 20 residues. Germline V gene data show CDR1 as MNHNY and CDR2 as SVGAGI (reference sequence). The DNA for the CDR3 is TGTACCAGCAGTTACTCCCCGCGACTAGCAGGGGCCAGGTACCAAGAGACCCAGTACTTC. Protein sequence: CTSSYSPRLAGARYQETQYF.

In DNA form, the CDR3 reads TGCAGTGCTAGGGCCCGGGACAGGGGACGATCCTATGGCTACACCTTC. It translates to CSARARDRGRSYGYTF. V usage is TRBV20-1 and J usage is TRBJ1-2; TRBD1 matches 10 bases. J lost 4 bases, V lost 3 bases, and 11 bases had no gene match. CDR3 length equals 16 residues. Germline-derived CDR1 and CDR2 are DFQATT and SNEGSKA (reference sequence).

To note about this clonotype: A much larger clone is a single base away; this may be a read error. The chain is built from TRBV7-2 and TRBJ1-1; 12 nucleotides match TRBD1. The CDR3 extends over 17 amino acids. CDR1 and CDR2 (germline): SGHTA, FQGNSA. The CDR3 protein is CASSLNPGQGANIEAFF. The CDR3 bases are TGTGCCAGCAGCTTAAACCCGGGACAGGGGGCCAACATTGAAGCTTTCTTT. Full variable domain (rest looked up from reference TRBV7-2 and TRBJ1-1): GAGVSQSPSNKVTEKGKDVELRCDPISGHTALYWYRQSLGQGLEFLIYFQGNSAPDKSGLPSDRFSAERTGGSVSTLTIQRTQQEDSAVYLCASSLNPGQGANIEAFFGQGTRLTVV.

This clonotype was picked up a small number of times. This chain uses TRBV14 with TRBJ1-1, with D perhaps TRBD1 (5 bases). V gave up 1 base and J gave up 10 bases, with 13 bases separating them. Germline V gene sequence: CDR1 SGHDN, CDR2 FVKESK. The CDR3 is 13 residues long. The CDR3 spells CASSQVPGAPAFF. Written as DNA, the CDR3 is TGTGCCAGCAGCCAAGTCCCCGGGGCCCCAGCTTTCTTT. The full variable domain, rest sourced from reference TRBV14 and TRBJ1-1, is EAGVTQFPSHSVIEKGQTVTLRCDPISGHDNLYWYRRVMGKEIKFLLHFVKESKQDESGMPNNRFLAERTGGTYSTLKVQPAELEDSGVYFCASSQVPGAPAFFGQGTRLTVV.

As to this clonotype: Just one base apart from a much larger clone, this may be a read error. V usage is TRBV7-3 and J usage is TRBJ2-7; D tentatively reads TRBD1 or TRBD2 (7 bases each). The CDR3 length is 15 residues. Germline-derived CDR1 and CDR2 are SGHTA and FQGTGA. Trimming removed 7 bases from V and 3 bases from J, with 19 bases in between. In DNA, the CDR3 is TGTGCCAGCAACTCCCCAGGGGGGGTATTCTACGAGCAGTACTTC. The encoded protein is CASNSPGGVFYEQYF.

This clonotype was found a few times. The chain is built from TRBV10-3 and TRBJ2-1; D is possibly TRBD1 (5 bases). CDR1 and CDR2 from the germline V gene are ENHRY and SYGVKD. The CDR3 has 15 amino acids. Trimming removed 3 bases at V and 5 bases at J, with 14 bases between. CDR3 amino acids: CAISDLQGWDNEQFF. The CDR3 DNA sequence: TGTGCCATCAGTGACTTGCAGGGATGGGACAATGAGCAGTTCTTC.

In the case of this clonotype: A much larger clone is a single base away; this may be a read error. V is TRBV7-2 and J is TRBJ1-2; 10 positions match TRBD1. This CDR3 contains 17 residues. Germline lookup yields CDR1 SGHTA and CDR2 FQGNSA. The CDR3 nucleotides are TGTGCCAGCAGCCCCGACCGGGGACAGGGGATTTTGTATGACTACACCTTC. The encoded protein is CASSPDRGQGILYDYTF.